These 31 T cell receptor beta chains originate from one sample sequenced in a study of Graves' ophthalmopathy and Graves' hyperthyroidism. From RNA, the CDR3 regions of TCR beta chains were amplified and sequenced. RT-PCR with HTBI primers came first, then second-round multiplex PCR. TCRdb passed the multiplex PCR reads through MiXCR, listing each CDR3 protein once. The table lists 500,000 to 700,000 distinct CDR3 sequences, approximately 22% of them singletons, with about 6.6% in the top ten. The sequenced material came from peripheral blood. The receptors stem from a woman younger than 35 with stable Graves' hyperthyroidism. Some clones in this sample may be carry-over from other donors' samples.

The chain carries TRBV11-2 and TRBJ2-1; D is undetermined. Between the trimmed V and J ends, which lost 8 bases and 8 bases, there was a span of 16 bases. This CDR3 region has 13 residues. Germline CDR1 reads SGHAT; CDR2 reads FQNNGV. For the CDR3, the DNA is TGTGCCAGCCCCTCCGGAGCGTGGGATGAGCAGTTCTTC. This gives the protein CASPSGAWDEQFF.

There are many counts of this clonotype. An end of the junction does not agree with germline; a read error may underlie this. The CDR3 DNA follows: TGTGCCAGCGGGGGGCACGGAAACATTAAGTACTTC. As protein: CASGGHGNIKYF. This rearrangement joins TRBV2 to TRBJ2-4; D may match TRBD1 or TRBD2 (6 bases each). This CDR3 region has 12 residues. CDR1 SNHLY and CDR2 FYNNEI come from the germline V gene.

This chain links TRBV30 with TRBJ1-1; unclear D gene. The CDR3 consists of 15 residues. V was cut by 3 bases and J by 0 bases, with 14 bases left in between. The germline V gene encodes CDR1 GTSNPN and CDR2 SVGIG (reference sequence). The CDR3 region is CAWRVGSLMNTEAFF. The CDR3 DNA reads as TGTGCCTGGAGGGTAGGAAGTCTCATGAACACTGAAGCTTTCTTT.

This clonotype was counted at least ten times. The CDR3 is CASSEGTANGYTF. The CDR3 DNA reads TGCGCCAGCAGCGAGGGCACGGCTAATGGCTACACCTTC. The V gene is TRBV5-1, the J gene TRBJ1-2; no clear D. Trimming took 4 bases from V and 6 from J, leaving 13 bases between them. Germline V CDR1 and CDR2: SGHRS, YFSETQ. The CDR3 covers 13 residues.

This clonotype was seen a single time. J is TRBJ1-2 and V is TRBV2, with D perhaps TRBD1 (5 bases). Trimming pared 6 bases from V and 4 bases from J, leaving 12 bases between. The CDR3 has 13 amino acids. Germline V gene sequence: CDR1 SNHLY, CDR2 FYNNEI. The CDR3: CASRPAGLYGYTF. Written as DNA, the CDR3 is TGTGCCAGCAGACCCGCGGGGCTCTATGGCTACACCTTC.

This clonotype was observed a few times. V and J are TRBV13 and TRBJ1-2; D remains unclear. Germline V gives CDR1 PRHDT, CDR2 FYEKMQ (reference sequence). Trimming pared 0 bases from V and 2 bases from J, leaving 10 bases between. This CDR3 has 15 residues. The CDR3 DNA follows: TGTGCCAGCAGCTTAGGGAGACCGTCGAACTATGGCTACACCTTC. Translated, it gives CASSLGRPSNYGYTF.

This clonotype was seen a few times. The chain is built from TRBV11-2 and TRBJ2-4; D gene ambiguous. CDR3 length: 12 residues. V was pared by 7 bases and J by 6 bases, with 10 bases between. In germline, CDR1 is SGHAT, CDR2 FQNNGV. CDR3 region: CASTPSGNIQYF. The CDR3 nucleotides are TGTGCCAGCACCCCTTCCGGAAACATTCAGTACTTC.

This chain connects TRBV28 to TRBJ2-7, with a tentative D call TRBD2 (5 bases). From germline, CDR1 is MDHEN and CDR2 SYDVKM. V was clipped by 3 bases and J by 6 bases, with 15 bases between them. This CDR3 has 14 residues. CDR3 sequence (DNA): TGTGCCAGCAGTTTGTATGGAGAAAGCGGCGAGCAGTACTTC. Translating gives CASSLYGESGEQYF.

This clonotype was picked up many times. V is TRBV2 and J is TRBJ1-3, with TRBD1 identical over 9 bases. The CDR3 covers 17 residues. V lost 3 bases, J lost 4 bases, and 10 bases stayed unmatched. The germline V gene encodes CDR1 SNHLY and CDR2 FYNNEI. The CDR3 DNA follows: TGTGCCAGCAGTGACGGGCTACGGGACAGGGCCGGAAACACCATATATTTT. It yields the protein CASSDGLRDRAGNTIYF.

This clonotype occurred many times. The CDR3 spells CASSSMTEAFF. CDR3 nucleotides: TGTGCCAGCAGTTCCATGACTGAAGCTTTCTTT. The chain links TRBV12-3 or TRBV12-4 to TRBJ1-1, with D unclear. The germline V and J ends were trimmed by 4 bases and 5 bases, with 5 bases remaining between them. The CDR3 totals 11 residues.

The chain uses TRBV2 and TRBJ1-1, with TRBD1 identical over 7 bases. Trimming at V came to 4 bases and at J to 7 bases, leaving 6 bases not matched to a gene. Germline V lookup: CDR1 SNHLY, CDR2 FYNNEI. This CDR3 has 13 residues. The CDR3 DNA reads TGTGCCAGCAGTGTGAGCAGGGGGAATGAAGCTTTCTTT. Its translation is CASSVSRGNEAFF.

This clonotype was seen repeatedly, ten times or more. J is TRBJ2-5 and V is TRBV27; a weak D match, TRBD2 (6 bases). Germline V gene lookup returns CDR1 MNHEY and CDR2 SMNVEV (reference sequence). CDR3 length equals 16 residues. Trimming pared 4 bases from V and 5 bases from J, leaving 20 bases between. The CDR3 loop is CASSSPGSRTKETQYF. CDR3 DNA sequence: TGTGCCAGCAGTTCCCCAGGCTCGAGGACTAAGGAGACCCAGTACTTC.

This clonotype has ten or more counts. V usage is TRBV27 and J usage is TRBJ2-2; D gene ambiguous. This CDR3 contains 16 residues. Trimming removed 5 bases from V and 1 base from J, with 14 bases in between. Germline CDR1 MNHEY, CDR2 SMNVEV (reference sequence). Here the CDR3 reads CASSPDGSENTGELFF. Here the CDR3 DNA reads TGTGCCAGCAGTCCCGATGGGTCAGAGAACACCGGGGAGCTGTTTTTT.

The rearrangement joins TRBV30 to TRBJ1-5, with D perhaps TRBD1 (6 bases). Germline assignment: CDR1 GTSNPN and CDR2 SVGIG (reference sequence). V was trimmed by 1 base and J by 4 bases, leaving 11 bases between them. The CDR3 has 14 residues. Written as DNA, the CDR3 is TGTGCCTGGAGTGCGGACCAGGGGAATCAGCCCCAGCATTTT. Translating gives CAWSADQGNQPQHF. The full variable domain, completed using reference TRBV30 and TRBJ1-5, is SQTIHQWPATLVQPVGSPLSLECTVEGTSNPNLYWYRQAAGRGLQLLFYSVGIGQISSEVPQNLSASRPQDRQFILSSKKLLLSDSGFYLCAWSADQGNQPQHFGDGTRLSIL.

The chain recombines TRBV11-1 with TRBJ2-7; TRBD1 matches 7 bases. V shed 1 base, J shed 0 bases, and the junction held 6 bases outside the gene matches. This CDR3 is built from 16 residues. Germline assignment: CDR1 SGHAT and CDR2 FQDESV (reference sequence). CDR3 in DNA: TGTGCCAGCAGCTTAGGGGTAGGGGACAGCTCCTACGAGCAGTACTTC. This gives the protein CASSLGVGDSSYEQYF.

The rearrangement links TRBV6-5 to TRBJ1-2; D remains unclear. Germline CDR1 and CDR2: MNHEY and SVGAGI. The CDR3 totals 12 residues. V lost 2 bases and J lost 7, with 8 bases in between. CDR3 loop: CASSYPQPGYTF. Here the CDR3 DNA reads TGTGCCAGCAGTTACCCCCAGCCTGGCTACACCTTC.

This clonotype was seen ten or more times. J is TRBJ2-7 and V is TRBV15; TRBD1 might be the D (6 bases). Trimming removed 2 bases from V and 4 bases from J, with 15 bases in between. The CDR3 has 15 amino acids. Germline V gene lookup returns CDR1 LNHNV and CDR2 YYDKDF (reference sequence). The CDR3 sequence: CATSRTRGLGYEQYF. CDR3 DNA: TGTGCCACCAGCAGAACCAGGGGTTTAGGTTACGAGCAGTACTTC.

This clonotype was detected only a few times. The J gene is TRBJ1-2, the V gene TRBV11-2; no reliable D call. The germline CDR1 and CDR2 sequences are SGHAT and FQNNGV. Trimming took off 4 bases at V and 6 bases at J, with 15 bases between the two ends. CDR3 length: 14 amino acids. CDR3 amino acids: CASSSPRGLNGYTF. DNA for the CDR3: TGTGCCAGCAGCTCTCCCCGGGGATTGAATGGCTACACCTTC.

This clonotype was seen a few times. The gene calls are TRBV4-2 and TRBJ2-5; 7 bases fit TRBD1. V lost 1 base to trimming and J lost 1 base; unmatched junction nucleotides: 9. CDR1 is LGHNA, CDR2 YNFKEQ, per germline. The CDR3 is 17 residues long. Written as DNA, the CDR3 is TGTGCCAGCAGCCAAGCAGTCAGGGGACAGCTCCAAGAGACCCAGTACTTC. Encoded protein: CASSQAVRGQLQETQYF.

At least ten counts were recorded for this clonotype. This sequence joins TRBV20-1 and TRBJ1-2, with D perhaps TRBD1 (5 bases). V was clipped by 3 bases and J by 3 bases, with 8 bases between them. The CDR3 has 12 residues. In germline, CDR1 is DFQATT, CDR2 SNEGSKA (reference sequence). CDR3 nucleotide sequence: TGCAGTGCTAGCTTCAGGGACTATGGCTACACCTTC. It yields the protein CSASFRDYGYTF.

This clonotype was seen repeatedly, ten times or more. The rearrangement joins TRBV2 to TRBJ2-3; possible D gene TRBD1, 5 bases. The CDR3 has 14 residues. V was pared by 4 bases and J by 1 base, with 9 bases between. Germline V gives CDR1 SNHLY, CDR2 FYNNEI. The DNA of the CDR3 is TGTGCCAGCAGTGCCAGGGCTGGCACAGATACGCAGTATTTT. Encoded protein: CASSARAGTDTQYF.

This clonotype has ten or more counts. CDR3: CSARDWGISTDTQYF. CDR3 DNA: TGCAGTGCTAGAGATTGGGGTATCAGCACAGATACGCAGTATTTT. V usage is TRBV20-1 and J usage is TRBJ2-3; D is unresolved. CDR1 and CDR2 from the germline V gene are DFQATT and SNEGSKA (reference sequence). This CDR3 region has 15 residues. V was pared by 0 bases and J by 0 bases, with 10 bases between.

This clonotype came up many times. V gene TRBV5-1 combines with J gene TRBJ1-2; 10 bases align to TRBD1. The CDR3 loop spans 15 amino acids. V shed 1 base, J shed 7 bases, and the junction held 7 bases outside the gene matches. Germline CDR1 and CDR2: SGHRS and YFSETQ. Here the CDR3 reads CASSLTDRGQGGYTF. CDR3 bases: TGCGCCAGCAGCTTGACCGACAGGGGGCAGGGTGGCTACACCTTC.

This clonotype was detected many times. The rearrangement joins TRBV12-3 or TRBV12-4 to TRBJ2-5, with unresolved D. The CDR3 is made up of 14 amino acids. Between the trimmed V and J ends, which lost 3 bases and 1 base, there was a span of 9 bases. CDR3 in amino acids: CASSLVAIQETQYF. Here the CDR3 DNA reads TGTGCCAGCAGTTTGGTGGCTATCCAAGAGACCCAGTACTTC.

As for this clonotype: Its ends do not fully match the called genes, so a read error is possible. CDR3 residues: CASSLLADQGTQYF. The CDR3 DNA sequence: TGTGCCAGCAGTTTGTTGGCAGACCAAGGGACCCAGTACTTC. The chain has TRBV12-3 or TRBV12-4 and TRBJ2-5; D is undetermined. CDR3 size: 14 residues.

This clonotype has more than one count but fewer than ten. The chain joins TRBV4-1 to TRBJ2-5, with 10 bases that match TRBD2. This CDR3 comprises 16 residues. Germline assignment: CDR1 MGHRA and CDR2 YSYEKL. With V trimmed by 4 bases and J by 4 bases, 9 bases remained unmatched. DNA of the CDR3: TGCGCCAGCAGCCGAGGGAGCGGGAGGGCCTTAGAGACCCAGTACTTC. Protein sequence: CASSRGSGRALETQYF.

In its sample, this clonotype was seen many times. For the CDR3, the DNA is TGCGCCAGCAGTGAGGGGTACAGGGCCAGCTCTGGAAACACCATATATTTT. Translation gives CASSEGYRASSGNTIYF. V and J are TRBV10-1 and TRBJ1-3, with D maybe TRBD1 (6 bases). This CDR3 spans 17 amino acids. Germline V gene lookup returns CDR1 WNHNN and CDR2 SYGVQD (reference sequence). Trimming pared 2 bases from V and 0 bases from J, leaving 14 bases between.

This chain connects TRBV24-1 to TRBJ2-5; weak D call: TRBD1 (6 bases). The CDR3 is 16 amino acids. Germline CDR1 and CDR2: KGHDR and SFDVKD. Between the trimmed V and J ends, which lost 4 bases and 2 bases, there was a span of 16 bases. The CDR3 DNA reads as TGTGCCACCAGTGAACCGGGACACCATTCACAAGAGACCCAGTACTTC. Translation gives CATSEPGHHSQETQYF.

This clonotype has a count of ten or more. For the CDR3, the DNA is TGTGCCAGCAGCTTGGCCCCCACGCTACTAGCGCTCTCCTACGAGCAGTACTTC. Amino acids: CASSLAPTLLALSYEQYF. The rearrangement uses TRBV5-4 and TRBJ2-7, with 7 bases identical to TRBD2. Unmatched junction bases numbered 12, after V lost 0 bases and J lost 0 bases. The germline gives CDR1 SGHNT, CDR2 YYREEE (reference sequence). This CDR3 spans 18 amino acids.

This clonotype came up many times. The chain uses TRBV30 and TRBJ1-1; 7 positions match TRBD1. CDR3 length: 14 amino acids. V lost 5 bases and J lost 1; bases outside the gene matches: 7. The germline CDR1 and CDR2 sequences are GTSNPN and SVGIG (reference sequence). The CDR3 DNA is TGTGCCTGGGGACAGGAAAGATCGAACACTGAAGCTTTCTTT. It translates to CAWGQERSNTEAFF. Full variable domain (outside the CDR3, taken from reference TRBV30 and TRBJ1-1): SQTIHQWPATLVQPVGSPLSLECTVEGTSNPNLYWYRQAAGRGLQLLFYSVGIGQISSEVPQNLSASRPQDRQFILSSKKLLLSDSGFYLCAWGQERSNTEAFFGQGTRLTVV.

At least ten counts were recorded for this clonotype. Its ends do not fully match the called genes, so a read error is possible. The chain has TRBV3-1 and TRBJ2-5; 7 nucleotides line up with TRBD1. Germline V gene data show CDR1 as LGHDT and CDR2 as YNNKEL (reference sequence). This CDR3 is built from 12 residues. Here the CDR3 reads CASSQEGQGDDF. The CDR3 DNA reads as TGTGCCAGCAGCCAAGAAGGGCAGGGGGACGACTTC.